This T cell receptor beta chain was captured by sequencing in a study of identical twins. Study-wide results and caveats: The study based its conclusions on cross-sectional statistical analysis and did not follow the same donors.

Healthy Caucasian individuals made up all the donors. This clonotype was counted a few times. The target antigen is unknown. MiXCR, applied by TCRdb to the 5' RACE reads, yields one record per CDR3 protein. Of 1.5 million to 2 million distinct CDR3 sequences listed, roughly a third are singletons. The TCR comes from a newborn girl in good health. Sequenced material: cord blood.

The CDR3: CSGQQNTEAFF. The CDR3, as DNA: TGCAGTGGGCAGCAGAACACTGAAGCTTTCTTT. V gene TRBV20-1 combines with J gene TRBJ1-1, with D unresolved. Trimming cost V 7 bases and J 1 base, with 7 bases left between them. The CDR3 runs to 11 residues. In germline, CDR1 is DFQATT, CDR2 SNEGSKA (reference sequence).